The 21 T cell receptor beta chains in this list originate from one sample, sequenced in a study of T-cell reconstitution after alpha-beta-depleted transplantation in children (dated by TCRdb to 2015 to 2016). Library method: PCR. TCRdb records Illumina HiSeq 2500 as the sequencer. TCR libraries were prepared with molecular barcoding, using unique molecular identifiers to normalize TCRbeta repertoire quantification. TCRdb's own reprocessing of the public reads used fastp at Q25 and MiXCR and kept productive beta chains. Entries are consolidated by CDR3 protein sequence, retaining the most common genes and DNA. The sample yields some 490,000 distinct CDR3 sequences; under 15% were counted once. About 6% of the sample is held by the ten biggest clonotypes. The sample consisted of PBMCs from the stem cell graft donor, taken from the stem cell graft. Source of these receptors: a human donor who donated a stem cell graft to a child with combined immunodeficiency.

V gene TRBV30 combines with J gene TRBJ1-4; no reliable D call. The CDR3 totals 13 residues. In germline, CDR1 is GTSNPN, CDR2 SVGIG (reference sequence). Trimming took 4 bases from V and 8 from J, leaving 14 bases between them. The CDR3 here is CAWNPSAQEKLFF. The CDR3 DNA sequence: TGTGCCTGGAACCCCTCCGCGCAGGAAAAACTGTTTTTT. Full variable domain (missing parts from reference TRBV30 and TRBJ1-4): SQTIHQWPATLVQPVGSPLSLECTVEGTSNPNLYWYRQAAGRGLQLLFYSVGIGQISSEVPQNLSASRPQDRQFILSSKKLLLSDSGFYLCAWNPSAQEKLFFGSGTQLSVL.

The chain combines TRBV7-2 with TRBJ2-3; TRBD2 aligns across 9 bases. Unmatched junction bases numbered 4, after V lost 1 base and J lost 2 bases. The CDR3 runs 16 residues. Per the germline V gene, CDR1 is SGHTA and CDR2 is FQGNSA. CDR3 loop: CASSLGGRGDTDTQYF. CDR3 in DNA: TGTGCCAGCAGCTTAGGCGGGAGGGGGGACACAGATACGCAGTATTTT.

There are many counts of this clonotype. CDR3 amino acids: CASSFVDRARDTQYF. DNA for the CDR3: TGTGCCAGCAGTTTTGTAGATCGGGCCCGTGATACGCAGTATTTT. J is TRBJ2-3 and V is TRBV12-3 or TRBV12-4; D is undetermined. This CDR3 region has 15 residues. Between the trimmed V and J ends, which lost 3 bases and 6 bases, there was a span of 16 bases.

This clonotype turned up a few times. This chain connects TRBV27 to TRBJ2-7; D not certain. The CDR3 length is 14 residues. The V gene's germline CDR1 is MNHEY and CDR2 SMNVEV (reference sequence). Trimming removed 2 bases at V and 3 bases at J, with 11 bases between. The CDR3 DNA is TGTGCCAGCAGTTTAAAGGGTGGGGTCTACGAGCAGTACTTC. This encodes CASSLKGGVYEQYF.

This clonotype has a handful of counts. The DNA of the CDR3 is TGTGCCAGCAGCTTATTGGGGTTGGCTTCACCCCTCCACTTT. Amino acids: CASSLLGLASPLHF. The rearrangement uses TRBV7-9 and TRBJ1-6; D remains ambiguous. V was pared by 2 bases and J by 9 bases, with 11 bases between. Germline CDR1 reads SEHNR; CDR2 reads FQNEAQ (reference sequence). This CDR3 contains 14 residues.

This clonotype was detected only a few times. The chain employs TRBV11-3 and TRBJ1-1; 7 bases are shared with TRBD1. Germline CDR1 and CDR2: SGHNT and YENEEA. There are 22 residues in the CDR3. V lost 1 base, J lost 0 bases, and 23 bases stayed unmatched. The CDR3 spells CASSLVPRRGRGLPIMNTEAFF. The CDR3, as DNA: TGTGCCAGCAGCTTAGTCCCCCGGAGGGGGCGAGGTTTGCCCATTATGAACACTGAAGCTTTCTTT. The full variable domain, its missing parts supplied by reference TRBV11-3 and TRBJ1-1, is EAGVVQSPRYKIIEKKQPVAFWCNPISGHNTLYWYLQNLGQGPELLIRYENEEAVDDSQLPKDRFSAERLKGVDSTLKIQPAELGDSAVYLCASSLVPRRGRGLPIMNTEAFFGQGTRLTVV.

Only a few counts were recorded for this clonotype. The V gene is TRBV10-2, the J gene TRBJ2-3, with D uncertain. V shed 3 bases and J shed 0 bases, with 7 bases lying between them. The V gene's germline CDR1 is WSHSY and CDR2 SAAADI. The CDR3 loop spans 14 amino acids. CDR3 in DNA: TGCGCCAGCAGTGATGCCAGTAGCACAGATACGCAGTATTTT. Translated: CASSDASSTDTQYF.

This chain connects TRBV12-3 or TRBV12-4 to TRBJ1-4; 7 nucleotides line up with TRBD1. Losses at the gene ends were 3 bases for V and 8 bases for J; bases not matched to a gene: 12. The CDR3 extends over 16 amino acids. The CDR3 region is CASSFRQGGVGEKLFF. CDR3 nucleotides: TGTGCCAGCAGTTTCCGACAGGGCGGTGTAGGGGAAAAACTGTTTTTT.

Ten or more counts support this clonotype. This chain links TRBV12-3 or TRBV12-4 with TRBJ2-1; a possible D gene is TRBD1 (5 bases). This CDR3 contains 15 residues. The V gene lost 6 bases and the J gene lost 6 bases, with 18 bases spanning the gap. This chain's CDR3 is CASSDSSYALNEQFF. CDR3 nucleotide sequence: TGTGCCAGCAGCGACAGTTCCTACGCTCTCAATGAGCAGTTCTTC.

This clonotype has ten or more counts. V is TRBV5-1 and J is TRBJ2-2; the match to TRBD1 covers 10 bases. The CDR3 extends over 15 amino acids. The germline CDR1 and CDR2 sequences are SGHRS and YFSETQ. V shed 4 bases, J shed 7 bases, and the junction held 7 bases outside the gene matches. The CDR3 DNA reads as TGCGCCAGCAGCGAGGACAGGGGGTTCGGCGGGGAGCTGTTTTTT. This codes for CASSEDRGFGGELFF.

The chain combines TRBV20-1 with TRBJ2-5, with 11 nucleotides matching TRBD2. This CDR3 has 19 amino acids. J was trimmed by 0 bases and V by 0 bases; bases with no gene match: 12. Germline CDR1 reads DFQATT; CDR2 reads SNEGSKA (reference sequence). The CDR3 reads CSARDPGVAGGPYQETQYF. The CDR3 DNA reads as TGCAGTGCTAGAGACCCGGGGGTAGCGGGGGGGCCATACCAAGAGACCCAGTACTTC.

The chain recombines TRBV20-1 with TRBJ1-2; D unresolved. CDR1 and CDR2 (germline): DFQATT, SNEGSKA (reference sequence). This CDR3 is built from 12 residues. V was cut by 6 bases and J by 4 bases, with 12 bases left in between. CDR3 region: CSAKQFSYGYTF. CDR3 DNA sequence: TGCAGTGCGAAACAGTTTAGCTATGGCTACACCTTC.

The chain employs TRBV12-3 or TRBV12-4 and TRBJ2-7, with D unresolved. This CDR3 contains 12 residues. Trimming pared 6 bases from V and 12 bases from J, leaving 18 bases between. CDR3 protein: CASSPGPPPAYF. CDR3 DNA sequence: TGTGCCAGCAGCCCTGGACCACCGCCGGCGTACTTC.

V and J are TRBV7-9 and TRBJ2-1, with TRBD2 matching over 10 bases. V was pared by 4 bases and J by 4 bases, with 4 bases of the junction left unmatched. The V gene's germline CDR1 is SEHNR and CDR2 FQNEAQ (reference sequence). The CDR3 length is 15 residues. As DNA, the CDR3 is TGTGCCAGCAGCTCGGGACTAGCGATTTACAATGAGCAGTTCTTC. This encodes CASSSGLAIYNEQFF.

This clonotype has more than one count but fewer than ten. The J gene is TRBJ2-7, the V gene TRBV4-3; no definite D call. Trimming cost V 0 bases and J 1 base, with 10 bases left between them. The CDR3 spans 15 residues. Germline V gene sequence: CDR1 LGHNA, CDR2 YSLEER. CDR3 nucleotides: TGCGCCAGCAGCCAAGATCCGCTGGTTTCCTACGAGCAGTACTTC. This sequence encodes CASSQDPLVSYEQYF.

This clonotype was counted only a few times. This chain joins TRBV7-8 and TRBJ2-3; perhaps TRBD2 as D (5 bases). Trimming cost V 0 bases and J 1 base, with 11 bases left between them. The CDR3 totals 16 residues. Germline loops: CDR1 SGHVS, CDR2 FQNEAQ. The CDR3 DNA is TGTGCCAGCAGCTTAGCGCCTAGCAGAGGCACAGATACGCAGTATTTT. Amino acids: CASSLAPSRGTDTQYF.

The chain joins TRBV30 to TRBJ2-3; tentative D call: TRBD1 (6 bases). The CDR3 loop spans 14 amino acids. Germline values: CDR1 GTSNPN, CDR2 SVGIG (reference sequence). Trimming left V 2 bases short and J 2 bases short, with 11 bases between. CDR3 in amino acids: CAWSLDRTTDTQYF. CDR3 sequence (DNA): TGTGCCTGGAGTCTCGACAGGACCACAGATACGCAGTATTTT. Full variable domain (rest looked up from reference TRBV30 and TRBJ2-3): SQTIHQWPATLVQPVGSPLSLECTVEGTSNPNLYWYRQAAGRGLQLLFYSVGIGQISSEVPQNLSASRPQDRQFILSSKKLLLSDSGFYLCAWSLDRTTDTQYFGPGTRLTVL.

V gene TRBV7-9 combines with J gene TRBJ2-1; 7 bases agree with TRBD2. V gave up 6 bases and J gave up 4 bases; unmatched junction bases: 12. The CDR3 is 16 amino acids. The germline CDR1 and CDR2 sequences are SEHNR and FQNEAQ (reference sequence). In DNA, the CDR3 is TGTGCCAGCAGTCCTTCTGGGGGAGGGCCATACAATGAGCAGTTCTTC. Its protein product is CASSPSGGGPYNEQFF.

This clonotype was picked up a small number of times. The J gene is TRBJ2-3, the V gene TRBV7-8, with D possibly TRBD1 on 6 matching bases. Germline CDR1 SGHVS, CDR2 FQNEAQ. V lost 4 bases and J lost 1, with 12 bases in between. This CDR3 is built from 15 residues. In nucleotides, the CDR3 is TGTGCCAGCAGCTCAGGGGCGGCACGCACAGATACGCAGTATTTT. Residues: CASSSGAARTDTQYF. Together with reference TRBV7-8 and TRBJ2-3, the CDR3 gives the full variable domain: GAGVSQSPRYKVAKRGQDVALRCDPISGHVSLFWYQQALGQGPEFLTYFQNEAQLDKSGLPSDRFFAERPEGSVSTLKIQRTQQEDSAVYLCASSSGAARTDTQYFGPGTRLTVL.

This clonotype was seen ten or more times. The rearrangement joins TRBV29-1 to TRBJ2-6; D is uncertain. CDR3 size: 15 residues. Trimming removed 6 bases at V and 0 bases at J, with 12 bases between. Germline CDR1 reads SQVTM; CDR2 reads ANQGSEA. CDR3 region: CSVRDGSSGANVLTF. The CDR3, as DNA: TGCAGCGTCCGAGACGGAAGCTCTGGGGCCAACGTCCTGACTTTC.

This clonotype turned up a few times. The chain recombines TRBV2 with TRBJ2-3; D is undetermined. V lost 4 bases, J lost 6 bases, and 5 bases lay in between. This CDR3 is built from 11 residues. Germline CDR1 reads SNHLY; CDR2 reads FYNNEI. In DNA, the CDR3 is TGTGCCAGCAGTGTTTGGGATACGCAGTATTTT. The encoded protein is CASSVWDTQYF.